This TCR beta chain comes out of a study of shared clonotypes between healthy human individuals. Broader study findings: Researchers sampled only blood; tissue repertoires likely differ. Incompleteness in sorted-subset sequencing, despite large depth, was shown by rarefaction.

Among the donors, all were Caucasian adults who lived in Nashville, Tennessee. TCRdb keeps only in-frame clones here, not all; method: immunoSEQ multiplex PCR. Of about 1 million clones in the sample, 65% to 80% were seen once. The V and J ends lost 2 bases and 3 bases, in that order; junction bases with no gene match: 14. Germline CDR1 is LGHNT and CDR2 is FRNRAP. The CDR3 loop spans 18 amino acids. The sample holds a few counts of this clone. Its specificity is not known. Sequencing was performed on memory CD4+ T cells sorted from blood. Stated subset: CD45RA-negative fraction. The TCR sequence derives from a man in his late teens or twenties in good health. The rearrangement uses TRBV12-5 and TRBJ1-1; 8 bases match TRBD1. The CDR3 sequence: CASGLTPQGRTGHTEAFF. In nucleotides, the CDR3 is TGTGCTAGTGGTTTGACCCCCCAGGGCAGGACAGGGCACACTGAAGCTTTCTTT.